This T cell receptor (beta chain) came from a study of cytomegalovirus exposure and HLA in healthy donors. Study details: A prior analysis found about 110 million unique TCR beta sequences from some 200 million T cells. The study, taken as a whole, reports: Associated with cytomegalovirus, according to the listing, were about 160 TCR beta chains.

Remarks on this clone: What it binds is not known.

This PCR relied on a set of 60 Vbeta primers and 13 Jbeta primers. The assay was immunoSEQ multiplex PCR, and TCRdb's table has in-frame clones only and misses some. The sample records some 170,000 clones, over 75% being singletons. The V gene end was trimmed by 4 bases and the J gene end by 9 bases; junction bases not matched to a gene: 7. The CDR3 runs 15 residues. Germline V gene data show CDR1 as SGHTS and CDR2 as YDEGEE. This clonotype was sampled from a woman under 30 in good health and CMV-seronegative. The V and J genes are TRBV5-8 and TRBJ2-1; 13 positions match TRBD2. The source material was PBMCs. The CDR3 loop reads CASSVGLAGATEQFF. The CDR3 DNA sequence: TGTGCCAGCAGCGTTGGACTAGCGGGAGCAACTGAGCAGTTCTTC.